These T cell receptor beta chains were read from a single sample in a study of cytomegalovirus exposure and HLA in healthy donors. Assay: immunoSEQ multiplex PCR; the TCRdb copy retains only in-frame clones and omits some. Altogether about 120,000 clones are present, about 80% being singletons, with the ten largest covering about a tenth. The sample comprised PBMCs. All receptors derive from a man aged 30 to 39 in good health and CMV-seropositive. Both conserved end residues are part of each CDR3. Size is stated for part of the rows, as once, few or many counts, or as a class when the clone is expanded.

V gene	clone size	J gene	CDR3 protein
TRBV28	-	TRBJ2-1	CASSLRGIEQFF
TRBV6-1	-	TRBJ2-7	CALEGRNSYEQYF
TRBV6-1	-	TRBJ1-2	CASSEVNTGALGYTF
TRBV5-6	-	TRBJ2-4	CASSLLGGKDIQYF
TRBV28	-	TRBJ1-2	CASSGHSNYGYTF
TRBV15	-	TRBJ2-7	CATSRDERKLDEQYF
TRBV5-1	once	TRBJ2-1	CASSARGEGYNEQFF
TRBV7-7	-	TRBJ2-1	CASSPRQGNNEQFF
TRBV5-1	-	TRBJ1-2	CASSDRPLDRIKVGSGGYTF
TRBV7-9	-	TRBJ2-7	CASSREPGLASYEQYF
TRBV6-5	-	TRBJ1-5	CASGIREDQPQHF
TRBV28	-	TRBJ2-7	CASSLIASGRGAYEQYF
TRBV6-5	-	TRBJ2-2	CASSRYRDTGELFF
TRBV6-1	-	TRBJ2-1	CASSGGGTLNEQFF
TRBV7-9	-	TRBJ1-2	CSSSLPGSESYNYGYTF
TRBV27	-	TRBJ2-1	CASSLNSGEVYNEQFF
TRBV28	-	TRBJ1-2	CATKGQIYGYTF
TRBV5-1	-	TRBJ1-3	CASSPARDSGNTIYF
TRBV4-1	once	TRBJ1-1	CASSQDSYYTMNTEAFF
TRBV2	-	TRBJ2-1	CASSGDRADNEQFF
TRBV5-1	-	TRBJ2-3	CASSFGTSGIDTQYF